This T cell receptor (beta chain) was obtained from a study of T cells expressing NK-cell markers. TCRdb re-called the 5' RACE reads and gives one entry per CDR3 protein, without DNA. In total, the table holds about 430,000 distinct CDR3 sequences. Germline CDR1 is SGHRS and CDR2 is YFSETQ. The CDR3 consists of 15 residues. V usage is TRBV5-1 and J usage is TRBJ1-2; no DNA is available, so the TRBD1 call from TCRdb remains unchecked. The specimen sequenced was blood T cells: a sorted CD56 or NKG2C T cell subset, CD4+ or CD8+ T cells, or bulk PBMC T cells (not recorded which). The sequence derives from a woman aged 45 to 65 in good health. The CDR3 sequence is CASSSATGGAYGYTF. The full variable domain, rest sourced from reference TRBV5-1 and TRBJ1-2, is KAGVTQTPRYLIKTRGQQVTLSCSPISGHRSVSWYQQTPGQGLQFLFEYFSETQRNKGNFPGRFSGRQFSNSRSEMNVSTLELGDSALYLCASSSATGGAYGYTFGSGTRLTVV.